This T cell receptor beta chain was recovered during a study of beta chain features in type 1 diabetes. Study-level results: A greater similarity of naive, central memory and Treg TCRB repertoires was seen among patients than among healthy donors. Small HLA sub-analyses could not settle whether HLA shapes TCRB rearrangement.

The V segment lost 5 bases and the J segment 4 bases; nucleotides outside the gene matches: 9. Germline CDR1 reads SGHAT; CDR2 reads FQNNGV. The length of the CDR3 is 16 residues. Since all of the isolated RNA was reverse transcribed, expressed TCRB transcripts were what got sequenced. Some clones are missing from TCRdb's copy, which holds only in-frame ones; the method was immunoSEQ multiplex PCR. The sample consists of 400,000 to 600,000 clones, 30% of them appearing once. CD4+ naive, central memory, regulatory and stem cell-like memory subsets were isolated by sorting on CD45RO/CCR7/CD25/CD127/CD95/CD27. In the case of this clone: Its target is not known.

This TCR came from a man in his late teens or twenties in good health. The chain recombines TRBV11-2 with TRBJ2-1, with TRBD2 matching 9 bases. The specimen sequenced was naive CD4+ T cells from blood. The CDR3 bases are TGTGCCAGCAGCGTAAGACTAGCGGAGGGATACAATGAGCAGTTCTTC. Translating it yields CASSVRLAEGYNEQFF.